This is a list of T cell receptor beta chains from one sample in a study of blood T cell repertoires in COVID-19. Measured with immunoSEQ multiplex PCR; TCRdb has only the in-frame clones, and not every one. This table has about 50,000 clones, nearly 90% appearing once. Sequenced: peripheral blood. Receptors originate from an older woman with COVID-19, enrolled during active disease. Both conserved end residues are part of each CDR3. D genes are given only for firm matches. Part of the rows lack a size; the others show once, few, many or a class for expanded clones.

>-|TRBJ2-3|TRBV10-3|TRBD1
CAIRGTGKADTQYF
TGTGCCATCAGGGGGACAGGGAAGGCAGATACGCAGTATTTT
>-|TRBJ2-1|TRBV5-1|TRBD2
CASSLVGGRQNEQFF
TGCGCCAGCAGCTTGGTGGGCGGGAGGCAAAATGAGCAGTTCTTC
>-|TRBJ2-2|TRBV19|-
CASSIGPVGVSRLFF
TGTGCCAGTAGCATCGGTCCCGTCGGGGTCTCGCGGCTGTTTTTT
>once|TRBJ2-5|TRBV27|-
CASSLYGDQETQYF
TGTGCCAGCAGTTTATACGGGGACCAAGAGACCCAGTACTTC
>-|TRBJ1-1|TRBV18|-
CASSAEENTEAFF
TGTGCCAGCTCCGCGGAGGAGAACACTGAAGCTTTCTTT
>-|TRBJ2-3|TRBV30|-
CAWSVAEGDTQYF
TGTGCCTGGAGTGTAGCGGAGGGGGATACGCAGTATTTT
>once|TRBJ2-1|TRBV2|-
CASSDDRFANEQFF
TGTGCCAGCAGTGACGACAGGTTTGCCAATGAGCAGTTCTTC
>once|TRBJ2-5|TRBV19|TRBD1
CASRGQVEETQYF
TGTGCCAGTAGGGGACAGGTGGAAGAGACCCAGTACTTC
>-|TRBJ2-7|TRBV27|-
CASSFSWSSYEQYF
TGTGCCAGCAGTTTCTCGTGGAGCTCCTACGAGCAGTACTTC
>-|TRBJ2-3|TRBV7-8|-
CASSLSPRRSDTQYF
TGTGCCAGCAGCTTAAGTCCCCGGAGGTCAGATACGCAGTATTTT
>once|TRBJ2-2|TRBV18|TRBD1
CASSPHAPGGAGTGELFF
TGTGCCAGCTCACCACACGCACCAGGGGGCGCGGGGACCGGGGAGCTGTTTTTT
>-|TRBJ1-1|TRBV27|-
CASSLYGRKGQMNTEAFF
TGTGCCAGCAGTTTATACGGCAGGAAAGGTCAAATGAACACTGAAGCTTTCTTT
>-|TRBJ2-2|TRBV6-5|-
CASSYRQTITGELFF
TGTGCCAGCAGTTATCGGCAGACAATAACCGGGGAGCTGTTTTTT
>once|TRBJ2-7|TRBV15|TRBD1
CATSPEGQSYEQYF
TGTGCCACCAGTCCAGAGGGACAGTCCTACGAGCAGTACTTC
>-|TRBJ1-5|TRBV20-1|TRBD1
CSASLIRGRNQPQHF
TGCAGTGCTAGTCTCATCAGGGGGAGGAATCAGCCCCAGCATTTT
>few|TRBJ2-7|TRBV28|TRBD2
CASSSRLAGNF
TGTGCCAGCAGCTCCAGACTAGCGGGAAACTTC
>-|TRBJ2-7|TRBV5-1|-
CASSRQGKRNEQYF
TGCGCCAGCAGCCGCCAGGGGAAAAGGAACGAGCAGTACTTC
>-|TRBJ2-2|TRBV5-4|TRBD2
CAAREGSGELFF
TGTGCCGCGCGGGAGGGGTCCGGGGAGCTGTTTTTT
>-|TRBJ1-4|TRBV4-3|-
CASSQEYGGGRYEKLFF
TGCGCCAGCAGCCAAGAGTATGGAGGTGGGAGGTATGAAAAACTGTTTTTT
>-|TRBJ2-1|TRBV12-3/TRBV12-4|-
CASFGSNYNEQFF
TGTGCCAGCTTTGGTAGCAACTACAATGAGCAGTTCTTC
>-|TRBJ2-1|TRBV10-3|-
CAISDEGARDEQFF
TGTGCCATCAGTGATGAAGGGGCGAGAGATGAGCAGTTCTTC
>-|TRBJ1-3|TRBV18|TRBD1
CASSPGTGSDTIYF
TGTGCCAGCTCACCGGGGACAGGGTCGGACACCATATATTTT
>once|TRBJ2-1|TRBV7-9|-
CASAGQGDNEQFF
TGTGCCAGCGCGGGGCAGGGCGACAATGAGCAGTTCTTC
>-|TRBJ1-4|TRBV7-8|-
CASSPRQGASEKLFF
TGTGCCAGCAGCCCCCGACAAGGGGCGTCTGAAAAACTGTTTTTT
>-|TRBJ2-7|TRBV3-1/TRBV3-2|-
CAAGGGDTYEQYF
TGTGCCGCAGGAGGGGGGGACACCTACGAGCAGTACTTC
>-|TRBJ1-2|TRBV19|TRBD1
CASSRGEAYGYTF
TGTGCCAGTAGCAGGGGGGAGGCCTATGGCTACACCTTC
>once|TRBJ2-1|TRBV5-1|-
CASSSTNNEQFF
TGCGCCAGCAGCTCCACTAACAATGAGCAGTTCTTC
>once|TRBJ2-3|TRBV7-6|-
CASSSVAGRTDTQYF
TGTGCCAGCAGCTCTGTCGCGGGGCGCACAGATACGCAGTATTTT
>-|TRBJ2-3|TRBV5-1|TRBD1
CASRSGQGETDTQYF
TGCGCCAGCAGAAGTGGACAGGGGGAGACAGATACGCAGTATTTT
>-|TRBJ1-1|TRBV2|-
CASSEEGLRTEAFF
TGTGCCAGCAGTGAAGAGGGGTTAAGGACTGAAGCTTTCTTT
>-|TRBJ2-7|TRBV5-1|TRBD1
CASSSGYGTGDYEQYF
TGCGCCAGCAGCTCCGGGTACGGGACAGGAGACTACGAGCAGTACTTC
>-|TRBJ1-5|TRBV7-2|-
CASSSGFSNQPQHF
TGTGCCAGCAGCTCGGGGTTTAGCAATCAGCCCCAGCATTTT
>-|TRBJ2-5|TRBV5-1|-
CASSLGSGQETQYF
TGCGCCAGCAGCTTGGGGTCAGGCCAAGAGACCCAGTACTTC
>-|TRBJ2-1|TRBV7-2|-
CASSSGFLNEQFF
TGTGCCAGCAGCTCCGGGTTCCTCAATGAGCAGTTCTTC
>-|TRBJ2-7|TRBV30|-
CAWNLPGSSYEQYF
TGTGCCTGGAATCTTCCCGGGAGCTCCTACGAGCAGTACTTC
>-|TRBJ1-2|TRBV28|-
CASSLEVAAVYGYTF
TGTGCCAGCAGTTTAGAGGTCGCGGCAGTCTATGGCTACACCTTC
>-|TRBJ2-5|TRBV28|-
CASSSPGTPEETQYF
TGTGCCAGCAGTTCCCCCGGGACACCAGAAGAGACCCAGTACTTC
>-|TRBJ2-1|TRBV10-3|-
CAIRGQYNEQFF
TGTGCCATCAGGGGCCAGTACAATGAGCAGTTCTTC
>-|TRBJ1-6|TRBV30|TRBD1
CAWSKQGGPRMSNSPLHF
TGTGCCTGGAGTAAACAGGGGGGTCCTCGGATGAGTAATTCACCCCTCCACTTT
>many|TRBJ1-3|TRBV29-1|-
CSVVVSGNTIYF
TGCAGCGTTGTCGTATCTGGAAACACCATATATTTT
>-|TRBJ1-4|TRBV4-2|-
CASSQEGHTTNEKLFF
TGTGCCAGCAGCCAAGAAGGACACACAACTAATGAAAAACTGTTTTTT
>-|TRBJ1-6|TRBV4-3|-
CASSQDPGQWDSPLHF
TGCGCCAGCAGCCAAGATCCTGGGCAATGGGATTCACCCCTCCACTTT
>-|TRBJ2-3|TRBV7-9|-
CASRWGADTQYF
TGTGCCAGCAGATGGGGCGCAGATACGCAGTATTTT
>-|TRBJ2-3|TRBV15|TRBD2
CATSRDHRGVSTDTQYF
TGTGCCACCAGCAGAGATCATCGGGGGGTGTCTACAGATACGCAGTATTTT
>-|TRBJ2-5|TRBV14|-
CASSQDYPPGQGMETQYF
TGTGCCAGCAGCCAAGATTATCCCCCCGGGCAGGGGATGGAGACCCAGTACTTC
>-|TRBJ2-3|TRBV4-2|TRBD1
CASSPTGTAPDTQYF
TGTGCCAGCAGCCCAACCGGGACAGCCCCGGATACGCAGTATTTT
>-|TRBJ2-3|TRBV28|TRBD2
CASSLASGRGTQYF
TGTGCCAGCAGTTTGGCTAGCGGGAGAGGAACGCAGTATTTT
>-|TRBJ1-1|TRBV12-3/TRBV12-4|-
CASSPGVNTEAFF
TGTGCCAGCAGTCCCGGTGTGAACACTGAAGCTTTCTTT
>-|TRBJ1-2|TRBV7-2|-
CASSLGPGDRTF
TGTGCCAGCAGCTTAGGACCCGGAGATAGAACCTTC
>-|TRBJ1-6|TRBV13|-
CASSFQGVIGDSDSPLHF
TGTGCCAGCAGCTTTCAGGGTGTGATAGGTGATTCCGATTCACCCCTCCACTTT
>-|TRBJ2-7|TRBV7-2|-
CASGTEGGGSYEQYF
TGTGCCAGCGGCACGGAGGGGGGGGGTTCCTACGAGCAGTACTTC
>-|TRBJ2-2|TRBV30|-
CAWRPPGKNGELFF
TGTGCCTGGAGACCTCCCGGGAAAAACGGGGAGCTGTTTTTT
>-|TRBJ2-5|TRBV5-1|TRBD1
CASSSLAGQGAETQYF
TGCGCCAGCAGCTCCTTGGCGGGACAGGGGGCTGAGACCCAGTACTTC